The rows below give T cell receptor beta chains drawn from one sample of a study of CD8+ T cells in alopecia areata. The data were produced by immunoSEQ multiplex PCR, yet TCRdb's version contains in-frame clones alone and is incomplete. The sample has 200,000 to 250,000 clones, approximately 72% seen once. The starting material was CD4+ T cells sorted from blood, obtained at week 44, from a patient treated with tofacitinib. Every receptor here comes from a human donor with alopecia areata. Each CDR3 is given with its conserved first and last residue. The D gene is left open where the match is weak. Expanded clones are given a class, and other clones once, few, many or no size at all.

CDR3 protein: CAWRHTGGRGYTF
CDR3 DNA: TGTGCCTGGAGGCATACAGGGGGACGAGGCTACACCTTC
D gene: TRBD1
clone size: .
V gene: TRBV30
J gene: TRBJ1-2

CDR3 protein: CASSLRLTDTQYF
CDR3 DNA: TGTGCCAGCAGCTTAAGGTTGACCGATACGCAGTATTTT
D gene: .
clone size: .
V gene: TRBV7-2
J gene: TRBJ2-3

CDR3 protein: CASSEFVGGYTF
CDR3 DNA: TGTGCCAGCAGTGAATTTGTGGGCGGCTACACCTTC
D gene: .
clone size: .
V gene: TRBV25-1
J gene: TRBJ1-2

CDR3 protein: CASSPGTGALNWMNTEAFF
CDR3 DNA: TGTGCCAGCAGCCCGGGGACAGGGGCCTTGAATTGGATGAACACTGAAGCTTTCTTT
D gene: TRBD1
clone size: few
V gene: TRBV7-3
J gene: TRBJ1-1

CDR3 protein: CASSRSNQPQHF
CDR3 DNA: TGTGCCAGCAGCCGGAGCAATCAGCCCCAGCATTTT
D gene: .
clone size: .
V gene: TRBV7-9
J gene: TRBJ1-5

CDR3 protein: CASSEDFGANVLTF
CDR3 DNA: TGTGCCAGCAGTGAGGACTTCGGGGCCAACGTCCTGACTTTC
D gene: .
clone size: .
V gene: TRBV6-4
J gene: TRBJ2-6

CDR3 protein: CASSQGWAIGEQYF
CDR3 DNA: TGTGCCAGCAGCCAAGGGTGGGCAATTGGTGAGCAGTACTTC
D gene: .
clone size: .
V gene: TRBV14
J gene: TRBJ2-7

CDR3 protein: CASRYSSPLHF
CDR3 DNA: TGTGCCAGCAGATACAGCTCACCCCTCCACTTT
D gene: .
clone size: .
V gene: TRBV2
J gene: TRBJ1-6

CDR3 protein: CSVRGAVNTEAFF
CDR3 DNA: TGCAGCGTTCGGGGGGCAGTGAACACTGAAGCTTTCTTT
D gene: .
clone size: .
V gene: TRBV29-1
J gene: TRBJ1-1

CDR3 protein: CASRDRANYGYTF
CDR3 DNA: TGTGCCAGCCGGGACAGGGCTAACTATGGCTACACCTTC
D gene: TRBD1
clone size: .
V gene: TRBV19
J gene: TRBJ1-2

CDR3 protein: CASSQVLNTEQFF
CDR3 DNA: TGCGCCAGCAGCCAAGTGCTCAATACTGAGCAGTTCTTC
D gene: .
clone size: few
V gene: TRBV4-3
J gene: TRBJ2-1

CDR3 protein: CSVEDFYRGRTDTQYF
CDR3 DNA: TGCAGCGTTGAAGACTTCTACAGGGGGAGGACAGATACGCAGTATTTT
D gene: TRBD1
clone size: .
V gene: TRBV29-1
J gene: TRBJ2-3

CDR3 protein: CASSSYRPAGELFF
CDR3 DNA: TGTGCCAGCAGTTCGTATCGGCCAGCCGGGGAGCTGTTTTTT
D gene: .
clone size: .
V gene: TRBV25-1
J gene: TRBJ2-2

CDR3 protein: CASSPLIERGSGNEQFF
CDR3 DNA: TGTGCCAGCAGCCCGCTGATCGAGCGGGGGTCGGGCAATGAGCAGTTCTTC
D gene: TRBD2
clone size: .
V gene: TRBV7-9
J gene: TRBJ2-1

CDR3 protein: CASSLLRTTDTQYF
CDR3 DNA: TGTGCCAGCAGCCTCTTGAGGACGACAGATACGCAGTATTTT
D gene: .
clone size: .
V gene: TRBV6-1
J gene: TRBJ2-3

CDR3 protein: CSVDPQGDYGYTF
CDR3 DNA: TGCAGCGTTGACCCCCAGGGTGACTATGGCTACACCTTC
D gene: .
clone size: .
V gene: TRBV29-1
J gene: TRBJ1-2

CDR3 protein: CASSLVSRPGETQYF
CDR3 DNA: TGCGCCAGCAGCTTGGTCTCCCGACCAGGAGAGACCCAGTACTTC
D gene: .
clone size: .
V gene: TRBV5-1
J gene: TRBJ2-5

CDR3 protein: CASSQDRVETQYF
CDR3 DNA: TGTGCCAGTAGCCAGGACAGAGTAGAGACCCAGTACTTC
D gene: .
clone size: .
V gene: TRBV19
J gene: TRBJ2-5

CDR3 protein: CAWGDWGNTEAFF
CDR3 DNA: TGTGCCTGGGGGGACTGGGGGAACACTGAAGCTTTCTTT
D gene: .
clone size: .
V gene: TRBV30
J gene: TRBJ1-1

CDR3 protein: CASSEGGPRGNEQFF
CDR3 DNA: TGTGCCAGCAGCGAAGGGGGGCCCAGAGGGAATGAGCAGTTCTTC
D gene: .
clone size: .
V gene: TRBV9
J gene: TRBJ2-1

CDR3 protein: CAWARDIAGYGYTF
CDR3 DNA: TGTGCCTGGGCCCGGGACATTGCAGGGTATGGCTACACCTTC
D gene: .
clone size: .
V gene: TRBV30
J gene: TRBJ1-2

CDR3 protein: CAWSVLGQGIRYGYTF
CDR3 DNA: TGTGCCTGGAGTGTACTTGGACAGGGGATTCGGTATGGCTACACCTTC
D gene: TRBD1
clone size: .
V gene: TRBV30
J gene: TRBJ1-2

CDR3 protein: CAIRIAGSDTQYF
CDR3 DNA: TGTGCCATCAGAATAGCGGGGTCAGATACGCAGTATTTT
D gene: TRBD2
clone size: .
V gene: TRBV10-3
J gene: TRBJ2-3

CDR3 protein: CSVVQGSGYTF
CDR3 DNA: TGCAGCGTTGTACAGGGTAGTGGCTACACCTTC
D gene: .
clone size: .
V gene: TRBV29-1
J gene: TRBJ1-2

CDR3 protein: CAWTVDTEAFF
CDR3 DNA: TGTGCCTGGACTGTGGACACTGAAGCTTTCTTT
D gene: .
clone size: few
V gene: TRBV30
J gene: TRBJ1-1

CDR3 protein: CASSQEIGVQETQYF
CDR3 DNA: TGCGCCAGCAGCCAAGAAATCGGGGTTCAAGAGACCCAGTACTTC
D gene: .
clone size: .
V gene: TRBV4-3
J gene: TRBJ2-5

CDR3 protein: CASSSDRAVREKLFF
CDR3 DNA: TGTGCCAGCAGTTCAGACAGGGCGGTACGTGAAAAACTGTTTTTT
D gene: TRBD1
clone size: few
V gene: TRBV6-6
J gene: TRBJ1-4

CDR3 protein: CASSLVYGGYGYTF
CDR3 DNA: TGTGCCAGCAGCTTGGTATACGGGGGCTATGGCTACACCTTC
D gene: .
clone size: .
V gene: TRBV5-6
J gene: TRBJ1-2

CDR3 protein: CASSLGRGNQPQHF
CDR3 DNA: TGTGCCAGCAGCTTAGGTAGGGGTAATCAGCCCCAGCATTTT
D gene: .
clone size: .
V gene: TRBV7-2
J gene: TRBJ1-5